This T cell receptor beta chain was found in a study of technical replicates of blood from several donors. The CDR3 consists of 15 residues. CDR1 and CDR2 from the germline V gene are SNHLY and FYNNEI. With V trimmed by 7 bases and J by 4 bases, 9 bases remained unmatched. The repertoire was sequenced with immunoSEQ multiplex PCR; TCRdb's copy has only in-frame clones and lacks some. This table holds tens of thousands of clones, about 97% found once. The receptor was isolated from a human donor in good health. The chain couples TRBV2 to TRBJ1-1; 10 nucleotides agree with TRBD1. Material for sequencing was T cells isolated from PBMCs. The CDR3 DNA reads as TGTGCCAGCATAGGGACAGGGGTTCTCGGCACTGAAGCTTTCTTT. It is translated as CASIGTGVLGTEAFF.